This is a list of T cell receptor beta chains from one sample in a study of patients and donors after allogeneic stem cell transplantation. Each CDR3 protein is one row after TCRdb ran MiXCR on the RT-PCR reads. The sample has 200,000 to 250,000 distinct CDR3 sequences, over 12% seen once. Sequenced material: blood, either unsorted or a sorted T cell fraction (not recorded which). The source is a human donor who was either an allogeneic HSCT recipient or a stem cell or donor lymphocyte infusion donor (not recorded which). It is not recorded whose cells these are; they may come from a transplant donor. Each CDR3 is given with its conserved first and last residue. Fields, in order: D gene, J gene, CDR3 length, clone size, V gene, CDR3 protein, CDR3 DNA. D genes are given only for firm matches. Clone size is shown for a subset of rows, as once, few, many or a class of expanded clone.

D gene: .; J gene: TRBJ2-5; CDR3 length: 15; clone size: few; V gene: TRBV19; CDR3 protein: CASSIGTKGQETQYF; CDR3 DNA: TGTGCCAGCAGTATAGGTACTAAGGGGCAAGAGACCCAGTACTTC
D gene: .; J gene: TRBJ1-4; CDR3 length: 13; clone size: few; V gene: TRBV3-1; CDR3 protein: CASSQGALKKLFF; CDR3 DNA: TGTGCCAGCAGCCAGGGGGCGTTGAAAAAACTGTTTTTT
D gene: .; J gene: TRBJ2-7; CDR3 length: 15; clone size: .; V gene: TRBV6-1; CDR3 protein: CASSEVIGSSYEQYF; CDR3 DNA: TGTGCCAGCAGTGAAGTAATCGGGAGCTCCTACGAGCAGTACTTC
D gene: TRBD2; J gene: TRBJ2-2; CDR3 length: 18; clone size: few; V gene: TRBV6-2/TRBV6-3; CDR3 protein: CASSTAILAGGHTGELFF; CDR3 DNA: TGTGCCAGCAGTACCGCCATTCTAGCGGGGGGCCACACCGGGGAGCTGTTTTTT
D gene: .; J gene: TRBJ2-7; CDR3 length: 14; clone size: .; V gene: TRBV19; CDR3 protein: CASSIVPGAYEQYF; CDR3 DNA: TGTGCCAGTAGTATAGTCCCAGGGGCCTACGAGCAGTACTTC
D gene: .; J gene: TRBJ1-3; CDR3 length: 15; clone size: few; V gene: TRBV12-3/TRBV12-4; CDR3 protein: CASSLSRLGGNTIYF; CDR3 DNA: TGTGCCAGCAGTTTATCCCGCCTAGGTGGAAACACCATATATTTT
D gene: TRBD1; J gene: TRBJ1-2; CDR3 length: 17; clone size: many; V gene: TRBV7-2; CDR3 protein: CASSLAPSTGGGYGYTF; CDR3 DNA: TGTGCCAGCAGCTTAGCGCCGTCGACAGGGGGTGGGTATGGCTACACCTTC
D gene: TRBD1; J gene: TRBJ2-1; CDR3 length: 16; clone size: few; V gene: TRBV7-2; CDR3 protein: CASSQVGTASYNEQFF; CDR3 DNA: TGTGCCAGCAGCCAAGTCGGGACAGCCTCCTACAATGAGCAGTTCTTC
D gene: .; J gene: TRBJ1-6; CDR3 length: 11; clone size: few; V gene: TRBV3-1; CDR3 protein: CASSQDSPLHF; CDR3 DNA: TGTGCCAGCAGCCAAGATTCACCCCTCCACTTT
D gene: .; J gene: TRBJ2-5; CDR3 length: 16; clone size: few; V gene: TRBV4-1; CDR3 protein: CASSKAASRVGETQYF; CDR3 DNA: TGCGCCAGCAGCAAAGCGGCGTCAAGGGTCGGTGAGACCCAGTACTTC
D gene: .; J gene: TRBJ2-5; CDR3 length: 14; clone size: .; V gene: TRBV6-5; CDR3 protein: CASSSGVVQETQYF; CDR3 DNA: TGTGCCAGCAGTTCAGGGGTTGTCCAAGAGACCCAGTACTTC
D gene: .; J gene: TRBJ2-1; CDR3 length: 15; clone size: .; V gene: TRBV3-1; CDR3 protein: CASGSRVSSYNEQFF; CDR3 DNA: TGTGCCAGCGGCTCGAGGGTGAGCTCCTACAATGAGCAGTTCTTC
D gene: TRBD2; J gene: TRBJ2-1; CDR3 length: 19; clone size: .; V gene: TRBV6-5; CDR3 protein: CASSYSGTSGSPSYNEQFF; CDR3 DNA: TGTGCCAGCAGTTACTCGGGGACTAGCGGGAGCCCCTCCTACAATGAGCAGTTCTTC
D gene: .; J gene: TRBJ1-5; CDR3 length: 11; clone size: .; V gene: TRBV6-6; CDR3 protein: CASGSRQPQHF; CDR3 DNA: TGTGCCAGCGGCTCCCGCCAGCCCCAGCATTTT
D gene: .; J gene: TRBJ2-1; CDR3 length: 15; clone size: .; V gene: TRBV12-3/TRBV12-4; CDR3 protein: CASSPTRGQVNEQFF; CDR3 DNA: TGTGCCAGCAGCCCAACCAGGGGTCAAGTCAATGAGCAGTTCTTC
D gene: TRBD2; J gene: TRBJ2-5; CDR3 length: 18; clone size: .; V gene: TRBV3-1; CDR3 protein: CASSQEVASGRAGSPQYF; CDR3 DNA: TGTGCCAGCAGCCAAGAGGTGGCTAGCGGGAGGGCCGGTTCCCCCCAGTACTTC
D gene: .; J gene: TRBJ1-4; CDR3 length: 16; clone size: few; V gene: TRBV7-8; CDR3 protein: CASSLGQGLIHEKLFF; CDR3 DNA: TGTGCCAGCAGCTTAGGCCAGGGGCTTATACATGAAAAACTGTTTTTT
D gene: TRBD2; J gene: TRBJ2-1; CDR3 length: 17; clone size: few; V gene: TRBV6-5; CDR3 protein: CASSYSPLAGVYNEQFF; CDR3 DNA: TGTGCCAGCAGTTACTCGCCACTAGCGGGAGTCTACAATGAGCAGTTCTTC
D gene: TRBD2; J gene: TRBJ2-3; CDR3 length: 15; clone size: few; V gene: TRBV30; CDR3 protein: CAWSVLRGSTDTQYF; CDR3 DNA: TGTGCCTGGAGTGTGTTGCGGGGGTCCACAGATACGCAGTATTTT
D gene: TRBD1; J gene: TRBJ1-6; CDR3 length: 14; clone size: many; V gene: TRBV29-1; CDR3 protein: CSVQDREGNSPLHF; CDR3 DNA: TGCAGCGTTCAGGACAGGGAGGGTAATTCACCCCTCCACTTT
D gene: TRBD1; J gene: TRBJ2-1; CDR3 length: 15; clone size: .; V gene: TRBV5-4; CDR3 protein: CASSLGQGGFNEQFF; CDR3 DNA: TGTGCCAGCAGCTTGGGACAGGGGGGGTTCAATGAGCAGTTCTTC
D gene: .; J gene: TRBJ1-4; CDR3 length: 14; clone size: .; V gene: TRBV11-2; CDR3 protein: CASSPSGLSEKLFF; CDR3 DNA: TGTGCCAGCAGCCCGTCAGGGCTAAGTGAAAAACTGTTTTTT
D gene: .; J gene: TRBJ1-4; CDR3 length: 12; clone size: .; V gene: TRBV2; CDR3 protein: CASSEKREKLFF; CDR3 DNA: TGTGCCAGCAGTGAAAAAAGGGAAAAACTGTTTTTT
D gene: .; J gene: TRBJ2-3; CDR3 length: 13; clone size: .; V gene: TRBV20-1; CDR3 protein: CSGRVPSTDTQYF; CDR3 DNA: TGCAGTGGCCGGGTTCCTAGCACAGATACGCAGTATTTT
D gene: .; J gene: TRBJ1-1; CDR3 length: 14; clone size: .; V gene: TRBV7-3; CDR3 protein: CASSLRGGLTEAFF; CDR3 DNA: TGTGCCAGCAGCTTACGGGGGGGGCTCACTGAAGCTTTCTTT
D gene: .; J gene: TRBJ2-1; CDR3 length: 14; clone size: .; V gene: TRBV20-1; CDR3 protein: CSASAATSYNEQFF; CDR3 DNA: TGCAGTGCTTCGGCGGCCACATCCTACAATGAGCAGTTCTTC
D gene: TRBD1; J gene: TRBJ2-7; CDR3 length: 13; clone size: .; V gene: TRBV20-1; CDR3 protein: CSASGTGVGEQYF; CDR3 DNA: TGCAGTGCTAGCGGGACAGGGGTTGGTGAGCAGTACTTC
D gene: .; J gene: TRBJ2-1; CDR3 length: 15; clone size: few; V gene: TRBV20-1; CDR3 protein: CSAPGTLATYNEQFF; CDR3 DNA: TGCAGTGCCCCCGGGACTCTCGCCACCTACAATGAGCAGTTCTTC
D gene: .; J gene: TRBJ1-1; CDR3 length: 15; clone size: many; V gene: TRBV7-2; CDR3 protein: CASSLRTASNTEAFF; CDR3 DNA: TGTGCCAGCAGCCTTCGGACAGCCTCGAACACTGAAGCTTTCTTT
D gene: TRBD1; J gene: TRBJ2-3; CDR3 length: 16; clone size: few; V gene: TRBV5-4; CDR3 protein: CASSFPGQGVTDTQYF; CDR3 DNA: TGTGCCAGCAGCTTCCCAGGACAGGGTGTGACAGATACGCAGTATTTT
D gene: .; J gene: TRBJ1-2; CDR3 length: 16; clone size: .; V gene: TRBV27; CDR3 protein: CASSHGRPGANYGYTF; CDR3 DNA: TGTGCCAGCAGTCACGGAAGACCAGGGGCTAACTATGGCTACACCTTC
D gene: .; J gene: TRBJ1-3; CDR3 length: 16; clone size: .; V gene: TRBV28; CDR3 protein: CASSSLEGIGGNTIYF; CDR3 DNA: TGTGCCAGCAGTTCCCTAGAGGGTATCGGTGGAAACACCATATATTTT
D gene: TRBD1; J gene: TRBJ2-2; CDR3 length: 17; clone size: .; V gene: TRBV6-1; CDR3 protein: CASSPVPGQGAFGELFF; CDR3 DNA: TGTGCCAGCAGTCCGGTTCCGGGACAGGGGGCTTTCGGGGAGCTGTTTTTT
D gene: .; J gene: TRBJ2-7; CDR3 length: 14; clone size: few; V gene: TRBV7-8; CDR3 protein: CASSPFGEAYEQYF; CDR3 DNA: TGTGCCAGCAGCCCCTTTGGGGAGGCCTACGAGCAGTACTTC
D gene: TRBD2; J gene: TRBJ2-3; CDR3 length: 16; clone size: many; V gene: TRBV12-3/TRBV12-4; CDR3 protein: CASSLERGAPTDTQYF; CDR3 DNA: TGTGCCAGCAGTTTAGAGCGGGGGGCACCCACAGATACGCAGTATTTT
D gene: TRBD1; J gene: TRBJ2-5; CDR3 length: 16; clone size: many; V gene: TRBV4-1; CDR3 protein: CASSPHRGRNQETQYF; CDR3 DNA: TGCGCCAGCAGTCCTCACAGGGGGCGCAACCAAGAGACCCAGTACTTC
D gene: .; J gene: TRBJ2-2; CDR3 length: 17; clone size: .; V gene: TRBV7-8; CDR3 protein: CASSPRPGISFPGELFF; CDR3 DNA: TGTGCCAGCAGCCCGAGACCAGGGATTTCTTTTCCCGGGGAGCTGTTTTTT
D gene: TRBD2; J gene: TRBJ2-1; CDR3 length: 17; clone size: .; V gene: TRBV7-3; CDR3 protein: CASSSRPLAGGWDEQFF; CDR3 DNA: TGTGCCAGCAGCTCACGGCCCCTGGCGGGGGGGTGGGATGAGCAGTTCTTC
D gene: TRBD2; J gene: TRBJ2-5; CDR3 length: 14; clone size: few; V gene: TRBV19; CDR3 protein: CASGGLAGVETQYF; CDR3 DNA: TGTGCCAGCGGGGGACTAGCGGGAGTCGAGACCCAGTACTTC
D gene: .; J gene: TRBJ1-2; CDR3 length: 14; clone size: few; V gene: TRBV6-1; CDR3 protein: CASSPGRGIYGYTF; CDR3 DNA: TGTGCCAGCAGCCCCGGGCGTGGGATCTATGGCTACACCTTC
D gene: .; J gene: TRBJ1-4; CDR3 length: 17; clone size: .; V gene: TRBV5-8; CDR3 protein: CASSSGDGLRHGEKLFF; CDR3 DNA: TGTGCCAGCAGCTCGGGTGATGGGTTGAGGCACGGTGAAAAACTGTTTTTT
D gene: TRBD2; J gene: TRBJ2-5; CDR3 length: 17; clone size: few; V gene: TRBV11-2; CDR3 protein: CASSLLGAGEGLETQYF; CDR3 DNA: TGTGCCAGCAGCTTACTCGGAGCGGGAGAGGGGCTAGAGACCCAGTACTTC
D gene: .; J gene: TRBJ1-1; CDR3 length: 15; clone size: few; V gene: TRBV11-2; CDR3 protein: CASSPRHTENTEAFF; CDR3 DNA: TGTGCCAGCAGCCCTAGGCACACAGAGAACACTGAAGCTTTCTTT
D gene: .; J gene: TRBJ1-5; CDR3 length: 13; clone size: .; V gene: TRBV5-3; CDR3 protein: CARSALGNEPQHF; CDR3 DNA: TGTGCCAGAAGCGCCCTGGGAAATGAGCCCCAGCATTTT
D gene: TRBD1; J gene: TRBJ1-1; CDR3 length: 13; clone size: .; V gene: TRBV27; CDR3 protein: CASRRQGGTEAFF; CDR3 DNA: TGTGCCAGCAGGAGACAGGGGGGCACTGAAGCTTTCTTT
D gene: TRBD1; J gene: TRBJ2-5; CDR3 length: 15; clone size: many; V gene: TRBV29-1; CDR3 protein: CSVERDRGRSETQYF; CDR3 DNA: TGCAGCGTTGAACGCGACAGGGGGCGGTCGGAGACCCAGTACTTC
D gene: TRBD2; J gene: TRBJ2-1; CDR3 length: 14; clone size: few; V gene: TRBV20-1; CDR3 protein: CSAWTSGSVPEQFF; CDR3 DNA: TGCAGTGCTTGGACTAGCGGGAGTGTCCCTGAGCAGTTCTTC
D gene: .; J gene: TRBJ1-2; CDR3 length: 13; clone size: few; V gene: TRBV27; CDR3 protein: CASSHSEGYGYTF; CDR3 DNA: TGTGCCAGCAGTCACTCTGAGGGCTATGGCTACACCTTC
D gene: .; J gene: TRBJ2-6; CDR3 length: 16; clone size: .; V gene: TRBV28; CDR3 protein: CAGGSTANSGANVLTF; CDR3 DNA: TGTGCCGGAGGATCGACTGCGAACTCTGGGGCCAACGTCCTGACTTTC
D gene: .; J gene: TRBJ2-5; CDR3 length: 13; clone size: many; V gene: TRBV20-1; CDR3 protein: CSARDLFQETQYF; CDR3 DNA: TGCAGTGCTAGAGATCTGTTCCAAGAGACCCAGTACTTC
D gene: .; J gene: TRBJ2-7; CDR3 length: 15; clone size: .; V gene: TRBV3-1; CDR3 protein: CASSAQAGHSYEQYF; CDR3 DNA: TGTGCCAGCAGCGCCCAGGCGGGTCACTCCTACGAGCAGTACTTC
D gene: .; J gene: TRBJ2-1; CDR3 length: 14; clone size: .; V gene: TRBV5-1; CDR3 protein: CASSFPGLYNEQFF; CDR3 DNA: TGCGCCAGCAGCTTCCCGGGGCTCTACAATGAGCAGTTCTTC
D gene: .; J gene: TRBJ1-1; CDR3 length: 17; clone size: .; V gene: TRBV27; CDR3 protein: CASSLSGPVFVNTEAFF; CDR3 DNA: TGTGCCAGCAGTTTATCTGGGCCCGTTTTTGTAAACACTGAAGCTTTCTTT
D gene: TRBD1; J gene: TRBJ1-4; CDR3 length: 14; clone size: .; V gene: TRBV28; CDR3 protein: CASSLFGQGEKLFF; CDR3 DNA: TGTGCCAGCAGTTTATTTGGACAGGGGGAAAAACTGTTTTTT
D gene: .; J gene: TRBJ1-5; CDR3 length: 13; clone size: many; V gene: TRBV27; CDR3 protein: CASSSSFVSSQHF; CDR3 DNA: TGTGCCAGCAGTTCCTCTTTTGTCTCGTCCCAGCATTTT
D gene: .; J gene: TRBJ2-2; CDR3 length: 15; clone size: .; V gene: TRBV7-9; CDR3 protein: CASSPATGYTVELFF; CDR3 DNA: TGTGCCAGCAGCCCGGCGACAGGCTACACCGTGGAGCTGTTTTTT
D gene: .; J gene: TRBJ1-1; CDR3 length: 13; clone size: many; V gene: TRBV12-3/TRBV12-4; CDR3 protein: CASSSTGNTEAFF; CDR3 DNA: TGTGCCAGCAGTAGTACAGGGAACACTGAAGCTTTCTTT